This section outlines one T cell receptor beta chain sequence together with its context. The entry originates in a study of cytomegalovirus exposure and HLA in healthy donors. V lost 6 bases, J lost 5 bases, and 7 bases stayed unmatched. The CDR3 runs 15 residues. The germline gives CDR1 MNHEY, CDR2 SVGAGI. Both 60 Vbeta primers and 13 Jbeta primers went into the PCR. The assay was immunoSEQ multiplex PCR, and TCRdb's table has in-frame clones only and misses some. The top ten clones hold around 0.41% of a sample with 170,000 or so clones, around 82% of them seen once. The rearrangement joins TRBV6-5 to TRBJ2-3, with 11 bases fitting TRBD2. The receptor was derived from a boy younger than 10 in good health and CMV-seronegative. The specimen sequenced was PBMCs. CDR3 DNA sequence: TGTGCCAGCAGCTCCGGACTAGCGGGTCGAGATACGCAGTATTTT. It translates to CASSSGLAGRDTQYF.